This record looks at one TCR beta chain sequence and its context. This CDR3 has 10 amino acids. The V gene lost 8 bases and the J gene lost 7 bases, with 6 bases spanning the gap. Germline loops: CDR1 MNHEY, CDR2 SVGAGI. This sample is part of a study of blood T cell repertoires in COVID-19. Background on the study: There were acute and convalescent COVID-19 samples, and they came from the United States, Italy and Spain. PBMCs, B-cell-depleted T cells, or T cells were the source of the cDNA or gDNA that made up the material.

Original processing notes: Nucleated cell number was recorded as an estimate derived from reference gene primer amplification. The data were produced by immunoSEQ multiplex PCR, yet TCRdb's version contains in-frame clones alone and is incomplete. Clone size and V and J calls were adopted from that table, with D and trimming inferred from the DNA. The sample consists of 20,000 to 30,000 clones, 92% of them appearing once. Sequenced sample: peripheral blood. The V gene is TRBV6-5, the J gene TRBJ2-1; D possibly corresponds to TRBD2 (6 bases). The sequence was collected from a human donor in a cohort sampled during active COVID-19. CDR3 DNA sequence: TGTGCCAGCGGAGGGAATGAGCAGTTCTTC. Its translation: CASGGNEQFF.